The rows below give T cell receptor beta chains drawn from one sample of a study of a mutant IDH1 vaccine in newly diagnosed glioma. For these receptors, no antigen is known. The method was immunoSEQ multiplex PCR; TCRdb's version includes in-frame clones alone and lacks a portion of them. The sample has 35,000 to 50,000 clones; approximately 80% are singletons. The sample in question was PBMCs, obtained from a glioma patient whose treatment included an IDH1 peptide vaccine. The receptor source for this set is a woman in her forties or fifties with glioma. The CDR3 runs from the conserved cysteine through the conserved F or W. The D gene is left open where the match is weak. Some rows have no size entry. The others give once, few or many, or a class for an expanded clone.

abundance: once
d_gene: NA
j_gene: TRBJ1-1
v_gene: TRBV9
CDR3nt: TGTGCCAGCAGCGTTAACCGGGACGGAAAAGCTTTCTTT
CDR3aa: CASSVNRDGKAFF

abundance: few
d_gene: NA
j_gene: TRBJ1-3
v_gene: TRBV13
CDR3nt: TGTGCCAGCAGCTTAGATTGGGGGGTTGGAAACACCATATATTTT
CDR3aa: CASSLDWGVGNTIYF

abundance: NA
d_gene: NA
j_gene: TRBJ2-7
v_gene: TRBV5-1
CDR3nt: TGCGCCAGCAGCCCAAAATCCGTCGGGGATAGAGAGCAGTACTTC
CDR3aa: CASSPKSVGDREQYF

abundance: NA
d_gene: NA
j_gene: TRBJ2-5
v_gene: TRBV5-1
CDR3nt: TGCGCCAGCAGCTTGGGGGGGGAAGAGACCCAGTACTTC
CDR3aa: CASSLGGEETQYF

abundance: NA
d_gene: NA
j_gene: TRBJ2-7
v_gene: TRBV21-1
CDR3nt: TGTGCCAGCAGCAAGGGACGTTACGGGGGAGCAAATTACGAGCAGTACTTC
CDR3aa: CASSKGRYGGANYEQYF

abundance: NA
d_gene: NA
j_gene: TRBJ2-1
v_gene: TRBV5-4
CDR3nt: TGTGCCAGCAGCTCTGGGGTGAACCCTGACAATGAGCAGTTCTTC
CDR3aa: CASSSGVNPDNEQFF

abundance: NA
d_gene: NA
j_gene: TRBJ2-7
v_gene: TRBV14
CDR3nt: TGTGCCAGCAGCCAAGTTTATAGGTGGCCCTACGAGCAGTACTTC
CDR3aa: CASSQVYRWPYEQYF

abundance: NA
d_gene: NA
j_gene: TRBJ2-5
v_gene: TRBV5-8
CDR3nt: TGTGCCAGCACCCGGTTAGAGACCCAGTACTTC
CDR3aa: CASTRLETQYF

abundance: NA
d_gene: TRBD1
j_gene: TRBJ2-7
v_gene: TRBV5-3
CDR3nt: TGTGCCAGAAGGCGATCCGGGACAGTCTACGAGCAGTACTTC
CDR3aa: CARRRSGTVYEQYF

abundance: once
d_gene: TRBD1
j_gene: TRBJ2-7
v_gene: TRBV5-1
CDR3nt: TGCGCCAGCAGGAGGGACAGAGTTTTCTCCTACGAGCAGTACTTC
CDR3aa: CASRRDRVFSYEQYF

abundance: NA
d_gene: NA
j_gene: TRBJ2-1
v_gene: TRBV9
CDR3nt: TGTGCCAGCAGCGTCGACAGGCCCTCATCCTACAATGAGCAGTTCTTC
CDR3aa: CASSVDRPSSYNEQFF

abundance: NA
d_gene: NA
j_gene: TRBJ1-5
v_gene: TRBV27
CDR3nt: TGTGCCAGCAGTTTCTGGGGTAGCAATCAGCCCCAGCATTTT
CDR3aa: CASSFWGSNQPQHF

abundance: NA
d_gene: NA
j_gene: TRBJ1-2
v_gene: TRBV30
CDR3nt: TGTGCCTGGAGAAAGACCAGGGTTAACTATGGCTACACCTTC
CDR3aa: CAWRKTRVNYGYTF

abundance: NA
d_gene: NA
j_gene: TRBJ1-1
v_gene: TRBV7-9
CDR3nt: TGTGCCAGCAGCCCAACAGGGAACACTGAAGCTTTCTTT
CDR3aa: CASSPTGNTEAFF

abundance: NA
d_gene: TRBD1
j_gene: TRBJ1-2
v_gene: TRBV7-9
CDR3nt: TGTGCCAGCAGCTTAGGGGGGACAGGGCTTCGGAATGGCTACACCTTC
CDR3aa: CASSLGGTGLRNGYTF

abundance: NA
d_gene: NA
j_gene: TRBJ2-5
v_gene: TRBV20-1
CDR3nt: TGCAGTGCTAGAGGACAGGAGACCCAGTACTTC
CDR3aa: CSARGQETQYF

abundance: NA
d_gene: NA
j_gene: TRBJ1-6
v_gene: TRBV7-6
CDR3nt: TGTGCCAGCAGCCGAGGGGTCTCCTATAATTCACCCCTCCACTTT
CDR3aa: CASSRGVSYNSPLHF

abundance: NA
d_gene: NA
j_gene: TRBJ2-7
v_gene: TRBV25-1
CDR3nt: TGTGCCAGCAGTGTTCTATCAGGATCCTACGAGCAGTACTTC
CDR3aa: CASSVLSGSYEQYF

abundance: NA
d_gene: TRBD1
j_gene: TRBJ1-1
v_gene: TRBV6-1
CDR3nt: TGTGCCAGCAGATCACAGGGGTTTGTGGACACTGAAGCTTTCTTT
CDR3aa: CASRSQGFVDTEAFF

abundance: few
d_gene: NA
j_gene: TRBJ1-2
v_gene: TRBV14
CDR3nt: TGTGCCAGCAGCCAAGTGGGAGGGGAAGGCTACACCTTC
CDR3aa: CASSQVGGEGYTF

abundance: once
d_gene: NA
j_gene: TRBJ1-1
v_gene: TRBV7-2
CDR3nt: TGTGCCAGCAGCGGGCGGGACTTTCCGGGGGGCACTGAAGCTTTCTTT
CDR3aa: CASSGRDFPGGTEAFF

abundance: NA
d_gene: NA
j_gene: TRBJ1-6
v_gene: TRBV18
CDR3nt: TGTGCCAGCTCACCGGGCACCTCCAATAATTCACCCCTCCACTTT
CDR3aa: CASSPGTSNNSPLHF

abundance: once
d_gene: NA
j_gene: TRBJ1-2
v_gene: TRBV18
CDR3nt: TGTGCCAGCTCACCTGGCAGGGATAACTATGGCTACACCTTC
CDR3aa: CASSPGRDNYGYTF

abundance: NA
d_gene: NA
j_gene: TRBJ1-5
v_gene: TRBV5-6
CDR3nt: TGTGCCAGCAGCTTACGGGATCAGCCCCAGCATTTT
CDR3aa: CASSLRDQPQHF

abundance: once
d_gene: TRBD1
j_gene: TRBJ1-2
v_gene: TRBV28
CDR3nt: TGTGCCAGCAGTTATCTCACAGGGGGCAGCTATGGCTACACCTTC
CDR3aa: CASSYLTGGSYGYTF

abundance: NA
d_gene: NA
j_gene: TRBJ1-3
v_gene: TRBV6-1
CDR3nt: TGTGCCAGCAGTATCGATTGGGAAACTGGAAACACCATATATTTT
CDR3aa: CASSIDWETGNTIYF

abundance: once
d_gene: NA
j_gene: TRBJ2-1
v_gene: TRBV5-1
CDR3nt: TGCGCCAGCAGCTTGAGGAATGAGCAGTTCTTC
CDR3aa: CASSLRNEQFF

abundance: NA
d_gene: NA
j_gene: TRBJ1-1
v_gene: TRBV19
CDR3nt: TGTGCCAGTAGTATTAACAGGGAGAACACTGAAGCTTTCTTT
CDR3aa: CASSINRENTEAFF

abundance: few
d_gene: NA
j_gene: TRBJ1-1
v_gene: TRBV9
CDR3nt: TGTGCCAGCAGCGTAGGTCCTCAGGCGGGGATGAACACTGAAGCTTTCTTT
CDR3aa: CASSVGPQAGMNTEAFF

abundance: NA
d_gene: NA
j_gene: TRBJ1-2
v_gene: TRBV10-2
CDR3nt: TGCGCCAGCACCTCTAATACGGGGGCAGGTAGTGGCTACACCTTC
CDR3aa: CASTSNTGAGSGYTF

abundance: NA
d_gene: NA
j_gene: TRBJ1-2
v_gene: TRBV4-2
CDR3nt: TGTGCCAGCAGCCAGGGTTTATCCCCAGAAGATGGCTACACCTTC
CDR3aa: CASSQGLSPEDGYTF

abundance: NA
d_gene: NA
j_gene: TRBJ1-6
v_gene: TRBV19
CDR3nt: TGTGCCAGTATAGACCGGAGCTCCTATAATTCACCCCTCCACTTT
CDR3aa: CASIDRSSYNSPLHF

abundance: NA
d_gene: NA
j_gene: TRBJ1-2
v_gene: TRBV9
CDR3nt: TGTGCCAGCAGCGTCACAGGAGCCTATGGCTACACCTTC
CDR3aa: CASSVTGAYGYTF

abundance: once
d_gene: TRBD2
j_gene: TRBJ2-3
v_gene: TRBV4-1
CDR3nt: TGCGCCAGCAGCCCGGGACTAGCAGATACGCAGTATTTT
CDR3aa: CASSPGLADTQYF

abundance: NA
d_gene: NA
j_gene: TRBJ1-1
v_gene: TRBV5-1
CDR3nt: TGCGCCAGCACCCTGGAGGGAGGGCCGCCTGAAGCTTTCTTT
CDR3aa: CASTLEGGPPEAFF

abundance: NA
d_gene: TRBD2
j_gene: TRBJ2-5
v_gene: TRBV6-5
CDR3nt: TGTGCCAGCAGTTACTCGGCTAGCGGGGAAATTAAGACCCAGTACTTC
CDR3aa: CASSYSASGEIKTQYF

abundance: once
d_gene: NA
j_gene: TRBJ2-7
v_gene: TRBV27
CDR3nt: TGTGCCAGCAGTTTAGGAACATCAGTATACGAGCAGTACTTC
CDR3aa: CASSLGTSVYEQYF

abundance: few
d_gene: NA
j_gene: TRBJ1-6
v_gene: TRBV6-1
CDR3nt: TGTGCCAGCAGGCGACTTACCTATAATTCACCCCTCCACTTT
CDR3aa: CASRRLTYNSPLHF

abundance: NA
d_gene: NA
j_gene: TRBJ1-1
v_gene: TRBV5-8
CDR3nt: TGTGCCAGCAGCTTGAGGAGAAACACATACACTGAAGCTTTCTTT
CDR3aa: CASSLRRNTYTEAFF

abundance: NA
d_gene: TRBD2
j_gene: TRBJ2-5
v_gene: TRBV5-1
CDR3nt: TGCGCCAGCAGCCTCCCGACTAGCCGGTACCAAGAGACCCAGTACTTC
CDR3aa: CASSLPTSRYQETQYF

abundance: NA
d_gene: NA
j_gene: TRBJ1-5
v_gene: TRBV7-9
CDR3nt: TGTGCCAGCAGCTTAGACGATCAGCCCCAGCATTTT
CDR3aa: CASSLDDQPQHF

abundance: NA
d_gene: NA
j_gene: TRBJ1-2
v_gene: TRBV5-4
CDR3nt: TGTGCCAGCAGCCCTCAAAATAACTATGGCTACACCTTC
CDR3aa: CASSPQNNYGYTF